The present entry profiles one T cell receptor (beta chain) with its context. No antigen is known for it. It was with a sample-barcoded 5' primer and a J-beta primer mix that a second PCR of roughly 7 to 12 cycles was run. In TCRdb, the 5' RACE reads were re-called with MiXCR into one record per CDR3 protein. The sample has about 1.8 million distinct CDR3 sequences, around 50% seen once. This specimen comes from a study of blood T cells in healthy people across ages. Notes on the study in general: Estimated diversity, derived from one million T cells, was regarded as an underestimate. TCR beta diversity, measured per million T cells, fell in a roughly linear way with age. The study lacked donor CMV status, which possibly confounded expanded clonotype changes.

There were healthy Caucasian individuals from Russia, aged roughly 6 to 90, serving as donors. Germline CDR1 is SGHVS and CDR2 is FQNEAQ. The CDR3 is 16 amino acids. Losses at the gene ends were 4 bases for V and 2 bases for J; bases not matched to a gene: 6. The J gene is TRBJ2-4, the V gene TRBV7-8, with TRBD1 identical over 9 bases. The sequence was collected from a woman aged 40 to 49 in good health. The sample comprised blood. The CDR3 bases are TGTGCCAGCAGCTCGGACAGGGGAGGGCCCAAAAACATTCAGTACTTC. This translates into CASSSDRGGPKNIQYF.